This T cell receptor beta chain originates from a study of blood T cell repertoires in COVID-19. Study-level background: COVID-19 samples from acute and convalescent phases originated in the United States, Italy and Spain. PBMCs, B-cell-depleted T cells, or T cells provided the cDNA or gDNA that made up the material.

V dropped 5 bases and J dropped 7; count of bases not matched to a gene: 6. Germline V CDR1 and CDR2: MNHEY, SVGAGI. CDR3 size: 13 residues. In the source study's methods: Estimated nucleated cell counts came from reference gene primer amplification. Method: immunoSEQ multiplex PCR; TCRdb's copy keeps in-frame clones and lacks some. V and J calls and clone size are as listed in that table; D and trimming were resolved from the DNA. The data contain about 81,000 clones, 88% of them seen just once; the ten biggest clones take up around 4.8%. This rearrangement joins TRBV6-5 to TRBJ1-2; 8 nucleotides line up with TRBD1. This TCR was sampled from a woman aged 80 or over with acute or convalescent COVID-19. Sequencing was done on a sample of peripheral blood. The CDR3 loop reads CASSRQGSGGYTF. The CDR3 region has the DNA TGTGCCAGCAGTCGACAGGGGTCTGGTGGCTACACCTTC.